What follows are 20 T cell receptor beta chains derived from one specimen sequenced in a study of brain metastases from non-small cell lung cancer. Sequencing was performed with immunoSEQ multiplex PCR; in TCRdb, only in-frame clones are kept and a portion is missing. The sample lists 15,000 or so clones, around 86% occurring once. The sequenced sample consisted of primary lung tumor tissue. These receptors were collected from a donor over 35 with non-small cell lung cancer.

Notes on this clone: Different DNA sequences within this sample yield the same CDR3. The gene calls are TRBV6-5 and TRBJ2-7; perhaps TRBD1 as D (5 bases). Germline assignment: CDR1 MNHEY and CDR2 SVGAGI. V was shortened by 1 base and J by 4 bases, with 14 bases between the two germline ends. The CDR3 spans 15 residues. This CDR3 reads CASSYYSDSTYEQYF. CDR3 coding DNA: TGTGCCAGCAGTTACTACTCCGACAGCACTTACGAGCAGTACTTC.

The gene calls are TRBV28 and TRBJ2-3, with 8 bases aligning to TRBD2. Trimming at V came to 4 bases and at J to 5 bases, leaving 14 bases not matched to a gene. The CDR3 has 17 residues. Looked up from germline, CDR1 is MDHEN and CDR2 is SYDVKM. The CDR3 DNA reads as TGTGCCAGCAGTTCCCTCGAGCGGGGGCCCCGGGTAGATACGCAGTATTTT. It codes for CASSSLERGPRVDTQYF.

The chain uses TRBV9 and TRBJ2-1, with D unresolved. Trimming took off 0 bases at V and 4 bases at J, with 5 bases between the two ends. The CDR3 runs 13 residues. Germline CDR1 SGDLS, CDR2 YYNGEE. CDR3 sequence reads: CASSVATYNEQFF. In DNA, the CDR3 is TGTGCCAGCAGCGTAGCAACATACAATGAGCAGTTCTTC.

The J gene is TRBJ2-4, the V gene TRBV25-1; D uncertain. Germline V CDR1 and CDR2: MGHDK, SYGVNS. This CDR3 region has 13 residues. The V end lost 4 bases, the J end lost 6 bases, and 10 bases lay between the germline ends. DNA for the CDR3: TGTGCCAGCAGTGGAGACTCCACAAACATTCAGTACTTC. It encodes CASSGDSTNIQYF.

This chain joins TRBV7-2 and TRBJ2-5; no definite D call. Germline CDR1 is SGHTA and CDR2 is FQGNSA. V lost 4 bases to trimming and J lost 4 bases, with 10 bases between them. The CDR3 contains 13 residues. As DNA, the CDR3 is TGTGCCAGCAGCTACGCAATGCGAGAGACCCAGTACTTC. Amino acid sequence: CASSYAMRETQYF.

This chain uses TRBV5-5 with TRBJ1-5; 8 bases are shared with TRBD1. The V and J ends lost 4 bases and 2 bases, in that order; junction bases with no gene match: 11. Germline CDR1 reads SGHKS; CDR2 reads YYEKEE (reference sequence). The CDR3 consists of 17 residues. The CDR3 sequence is CASSHGQGGVGNQPQHF. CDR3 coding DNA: TGTGCCAGCAGCCACGGACAGGGCGGTGTGGGCAATCAGCCCCAGCATTTT.

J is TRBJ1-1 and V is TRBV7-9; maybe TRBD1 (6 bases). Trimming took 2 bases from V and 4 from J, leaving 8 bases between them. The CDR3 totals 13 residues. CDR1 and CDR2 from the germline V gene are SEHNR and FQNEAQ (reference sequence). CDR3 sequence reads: CASSLQGSTEAFF. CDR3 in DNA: TGTGCCAGCAGCTTACAGGGGAGCACTGAAGCTTTCTTT.

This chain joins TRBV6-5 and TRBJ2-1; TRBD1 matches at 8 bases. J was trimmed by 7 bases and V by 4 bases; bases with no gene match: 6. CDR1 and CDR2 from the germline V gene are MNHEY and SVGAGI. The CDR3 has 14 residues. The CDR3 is CASSSRGQSNEQFF. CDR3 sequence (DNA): TGTGCCAGCAGTTCCAGGGGGCAGTCGAATGAGCAGTTCTTC.

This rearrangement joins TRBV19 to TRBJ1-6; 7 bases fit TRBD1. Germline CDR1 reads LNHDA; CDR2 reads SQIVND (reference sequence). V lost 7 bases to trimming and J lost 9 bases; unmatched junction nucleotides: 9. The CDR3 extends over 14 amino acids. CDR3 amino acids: CASIGGSLSSPLHF. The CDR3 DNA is TGTGCCAGTATAGGGGGCTCTCTCAGTTCACCCCTCCACTTT.

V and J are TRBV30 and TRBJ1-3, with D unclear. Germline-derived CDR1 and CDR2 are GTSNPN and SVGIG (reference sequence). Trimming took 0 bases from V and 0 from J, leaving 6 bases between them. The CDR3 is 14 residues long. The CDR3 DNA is TGTGCCTGGAGTGTACGGAACTCTGGAAACACCATATATTTT. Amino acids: CAWSVRNSGNTIYF. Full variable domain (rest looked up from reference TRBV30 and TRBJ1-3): SQTIHQWPATLVQPVGSPLSLECTVEGTSNPNLYWYRQAAGRGLQLLFYSVGIGQISSEVPQNLSASRPQDRQFILSSKKLLLSDSGFYLCAWSVRNSGNTIYFGEGSWLTVV.

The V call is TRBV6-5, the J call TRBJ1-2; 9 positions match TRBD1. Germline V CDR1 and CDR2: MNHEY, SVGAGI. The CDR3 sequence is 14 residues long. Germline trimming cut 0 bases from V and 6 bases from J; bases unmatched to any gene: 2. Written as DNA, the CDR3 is TGTGCCAGCAGTTACTCACAGGGGGCAAATGGCTACACCTTC. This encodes CASSYSQGANGYTF.

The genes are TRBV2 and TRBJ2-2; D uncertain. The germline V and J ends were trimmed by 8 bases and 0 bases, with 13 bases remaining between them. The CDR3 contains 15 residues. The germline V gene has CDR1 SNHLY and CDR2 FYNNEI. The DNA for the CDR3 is TGTGCCAGCGGCAGGTCAGACGCGAACACCGGGGAGCTGTTTTTT. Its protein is CASGRSDANTGELFF.

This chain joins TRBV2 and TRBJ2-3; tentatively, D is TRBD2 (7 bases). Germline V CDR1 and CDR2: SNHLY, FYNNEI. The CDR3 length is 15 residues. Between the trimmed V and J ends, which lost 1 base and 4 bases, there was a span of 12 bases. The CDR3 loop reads CASSEGTGGPDTQYF. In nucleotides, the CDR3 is TGTGCCAGCAGTGAAGGTACGGGGGGCCCAGATACGCAGTATTTT.

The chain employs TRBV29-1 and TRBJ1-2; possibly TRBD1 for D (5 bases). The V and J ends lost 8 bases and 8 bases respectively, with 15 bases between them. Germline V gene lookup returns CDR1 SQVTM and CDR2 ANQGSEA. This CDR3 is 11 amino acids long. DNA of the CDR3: TGCAGCTTCGACAGCGCGTTGGGCTACACCTTC. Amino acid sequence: CSFDSALGYTF.

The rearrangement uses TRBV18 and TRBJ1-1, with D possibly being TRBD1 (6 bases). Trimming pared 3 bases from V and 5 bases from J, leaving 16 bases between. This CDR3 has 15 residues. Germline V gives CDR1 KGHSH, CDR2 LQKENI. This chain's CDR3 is CASSPVDRIETEAFF. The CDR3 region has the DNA TGTGCCAGCTCACCCGTAGACAGGATAGAGACTGAAGCTTTCTTT.

The CDR3 coding sequence is TGTGCCAGTATCCATAGGTGGGAGAACTATGGCTACACCTTC. It yields the protein CASIHRWENYGYTF. The rearrangement links TRBV19 to TRBJ1-2; no clear D gene. CDR1 and CDR2 from the germline V gene are LNHDA and SQIVND (reference sequence). V lost 7 bases, J lost 2 bases, and 14 bases lay in between. The CDR3 has 14 residues. The complete variable domain, with remaining parts taken from reference TRBV19 and TRBJ1-2, reads DGGITQSPKYLFRKEGQNVTLSCEQNLNHDAMYWYRQDPGQGLRLIYYSQIVNDFQKGDIAEGYSVSREKKESFPLTVTSAQKNPTAFYLCASIHRWENYGYTFGSGTRLTVV.

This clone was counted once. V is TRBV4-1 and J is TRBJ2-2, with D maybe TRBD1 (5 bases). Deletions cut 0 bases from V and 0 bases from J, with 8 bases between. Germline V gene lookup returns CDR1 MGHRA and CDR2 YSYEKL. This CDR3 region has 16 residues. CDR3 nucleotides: TGCGCCAGCAGCCAAGAGGACACCTCGAACACCGGGGAGCTGTTTTTT. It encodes CASSQEDTSNTGELFF.

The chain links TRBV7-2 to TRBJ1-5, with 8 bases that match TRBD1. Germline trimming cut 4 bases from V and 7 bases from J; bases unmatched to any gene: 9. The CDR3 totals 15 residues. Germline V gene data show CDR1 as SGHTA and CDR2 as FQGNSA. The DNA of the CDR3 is TGTGCCAGCAGCTATCAGGGGGCTCAAGGGCAGCCCCAGCATTTT. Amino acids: CASSYQGAQGQPQHF.

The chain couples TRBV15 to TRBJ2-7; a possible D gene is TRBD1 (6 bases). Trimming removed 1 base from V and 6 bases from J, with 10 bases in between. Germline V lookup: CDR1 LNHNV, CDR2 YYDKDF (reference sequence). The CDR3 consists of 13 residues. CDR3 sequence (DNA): TGTGCCACCAGCAGAGGACAGGTCAGCGAGCAGTACGTC. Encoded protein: CATSRGQVSEQYV.

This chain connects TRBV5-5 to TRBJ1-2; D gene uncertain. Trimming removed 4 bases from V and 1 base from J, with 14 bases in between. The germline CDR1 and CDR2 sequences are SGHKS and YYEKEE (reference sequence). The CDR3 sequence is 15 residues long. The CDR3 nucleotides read TGTGCCAGCAGCGAACAGAGTCTTATTAACTATGGCTACACCTTC. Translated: CASSEQSLINYGYTF.